This TCR beta chain was identified during a study of metastatic and nonmetastatic thyroid tumors. Study as a whole: Repertoire comparison spanned blood and tumor or nodule tissue of malignant and benign thyroid patients. Study conclusions and caveats: Significantly higher TCR beta diversity was reportedly seen in malignant thyroid tumors than benign nodules, in blood and tumor.

TCRdb re-processed the PCR reads through MiXCR. The sample holds over 10,000 clones, about a third seen once. No treatment had been given to any patient before thyroid surgery. A remark on this clone: Its antigen remains unidentified.

The CDR3 covers 17 residues. Trimming pared 4 bases from V and 6 bases from J, leaving 23 bases between. Germline V lookup: CDR1 SGHDN, CDR2 FVKESK. The sequence derives from a female donor with papillary thyroid cancer or a benign thyroid nodule (not recorded which). Some clones in this sample may be carry-over from other donors' samples. The chain couples TRBV14 to TRBJ2-3; D perhaps matches TRBD2 (5 bases). Sequenced material: tumor tissue. CDR3 region: CASSLWDSSSFADTQYF. Here the CDR3 DNA reads TGTGCCAGCAGCCTTTGGGATTCTAGCTCCTTTGCGGATACGCAGTATTTT.